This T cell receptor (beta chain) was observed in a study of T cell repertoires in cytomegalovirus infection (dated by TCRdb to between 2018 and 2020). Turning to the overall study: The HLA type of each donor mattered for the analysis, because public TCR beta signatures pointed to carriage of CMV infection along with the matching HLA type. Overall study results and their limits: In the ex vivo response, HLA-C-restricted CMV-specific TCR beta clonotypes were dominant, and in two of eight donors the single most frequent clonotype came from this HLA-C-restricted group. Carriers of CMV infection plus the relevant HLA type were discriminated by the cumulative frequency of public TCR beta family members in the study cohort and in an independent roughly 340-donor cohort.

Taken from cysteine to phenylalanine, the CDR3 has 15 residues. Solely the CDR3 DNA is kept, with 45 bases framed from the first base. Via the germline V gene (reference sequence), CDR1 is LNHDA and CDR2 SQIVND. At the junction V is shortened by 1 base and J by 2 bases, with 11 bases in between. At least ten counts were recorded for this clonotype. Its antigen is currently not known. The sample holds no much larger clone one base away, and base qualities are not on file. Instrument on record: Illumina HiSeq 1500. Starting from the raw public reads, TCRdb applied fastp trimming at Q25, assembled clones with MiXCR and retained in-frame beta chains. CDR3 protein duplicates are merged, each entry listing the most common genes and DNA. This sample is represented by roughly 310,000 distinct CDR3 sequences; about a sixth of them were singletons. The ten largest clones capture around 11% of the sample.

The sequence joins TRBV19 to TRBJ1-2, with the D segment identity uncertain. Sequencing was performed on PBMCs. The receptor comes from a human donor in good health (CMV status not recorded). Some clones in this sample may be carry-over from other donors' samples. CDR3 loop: CASSIAAWENYGYTF. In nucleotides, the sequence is TGTGCCAGTAGTATAGCCGCGTGGGAAAACTATGGCTACACCTTC.